The 29 T cell receptor beta chains below were found in one sample sequenced in a study of T cells in women clearing cervical HPV infection. TCRdb's copy holds only in-frame clones and misses some; the assay was immunoSEQ multiplex PCR. The sample's table shows about 20,000 clones. The sequenced material came from blood buffy coat. The source of these receptors is a woman between 18 and 70 years old with a cervical HPV16 infection that either progressed to CIN3+ or cleared (not recorded which).

Worth noting for this clone: The CDR3 end falls 3 residues outside the read, so it is completed with the germline J gene. The V call is TRBV7-2, the J call TRBJ2-3; TRBD1 is a possible D gene (5 bases). CDR1 SGHTA and CDR2 FQGNSA come from the germline V gene. The CDR3 length is 13 residues. V lost 5 bases and J lost 3, with 9 bases in between. CDR3 DNA (partial): TGTGCCAGCAGCCTATGGACAACAGATACG. It yields the protein CASSLWTTDT. The full CDR3 protein is CASSLWTTDTQYF.

The part of the CDR3 DNA that was read is TGTGCCAGCAGCCGGCGGGGGCAGCCC. This encodes CASSRRGQP. In full, the CDR3 is CASSRRGQPQHF. The V gene is TRBV13, the J gene TRBJ1-5; D is perhaps TRBD1 (5 bases). Read sequence stops 3 residues before the CDR3 end, and the germline J gene provides the missing end. This CDR3 is 12 amino acids long. The germline CDR1 and CDR2 sequences are PRHDT and FYEKMQ (reference sequence). V lost 5 bases and J 7 bases, leaving 9 bases between the germline ends.

Concerning this clone itself: The CDR3 goes on 3 residues after the read ends, and that part is filled in from the germline J gene. This chain joins TRBV20-1 and TRBJ2-5; possibly TRBD1 for D (6 bases). Per the germline V gene, CDR1 is DFQATT and CDR2 is SNEGSKA (reference sequence). This CDR3 comprises 12 residues. V lost 6 bases, J lost 5 bases, and 13 bases lay in between. Incomplete CDR3 DNA: TGCAGTGCCAGCAGGGGTGGGGAGACC. As protein: CSASRGGET. The entire CDR3 reads CSASRGGETQYF.

In the case of this clone: The missing CDR3 end, 3 residues past where the read stops, is filled in from the germline J gene. The genes are TRBV11-1 and TRBJ2-5; D is possibly TRBD1 (5 bases). Germline loops: CDR1 SGHAT, CDR2 FQDESV (reference sequence). Between the trimmed V and J ends, which lost 6 bases and 4 bases, there was a span of 9 bases. CDR3 length: 12 amino acids. The sequenced CDR3 bases are TGTGCCAGCAGAAAAGGGGCAGAGACC. It encodes CASRKGAET. The CDR3 in full is CASRKGAETQYF.

Comments on this clone: The read comes to an end 3 residues before the CDR3 does, leaving the germline J gene to fill in the end. The rearrangement uses TRBV11-2 and TRBJ2-7, with no clear D. The CDR3 sequence is 14 residues long. Trimming shortened V by 5 bases and J by 5 bases, and 16 bases separated the two germline ends. Germline-derived CDR1 and CDR2 are SGHAT and FQNNGV. CDR3 DNA (partial): TGTGCCAGCAGCCCAGGTAGATGGCCCCACGAG. It is translated as CASSPGRWPHE. The whole CDR3 sequence reads CASSPGRWPHEQYF.

CDR3 bases read: TGTGCCAGCAGCCCAGGGAGCGACTACGAG. It is translated as CASSPGSDYE. The entire CDR3 protein is CASSPGSDYEQYF. J is TRBJ2-7 and V is TRBV7-2, with D perhaps assigned TRBD1 or TRBD2 (5 bases each). With the read ending 3 residues before the CDR3 end, the germline J gene is used to fill in that end. CDR3 size: 13 residues. Germline-derived CDR1 and CDR2 are SGHTA and FQGNSA. The V end was cut by 5 bases, the J end by 3 bases, with 11 bases between.

Regarding this clone: The DNA ends 3 residues before the CDR3 does, and the rest of the CDR3 is filled in from the germline J gene. The V and J genes are TRBV14 and TRBJ1-5; 7 bases align to TRBD1. The ends lost 0 bases at V and 4 bases at J; junction bases unmatched: 9. This CDR3 region has 17 residues. Looked up from germline, CDR1 is SGHDN and CDR2 is FVKESK. The DNA read from the CDR3 is TGTGCCAGCAGCCAAGATCCGAGGGGGCCCCCAAATCAGCCC. Its protein is CASSQDPRGPPNQP. The whole CDR3 reads CASSQDPRGPPNQPQHF.

About this clone: The read gets to within 3 residues of the CDR3 end, and the germline J gene fills in the rest. The chain combines TRBV7-9 with TRBJ1-2, with D unresolved. CDR1 and CDR2 from the germline V gene are SEHNR and FQNEAQ (reference sequence). The CDR3 has 15 amino acids. The DNA read from the CDR3 is TGTGCCAGCAGCTCACTTAAGGATACTACCTACGAC. As protein: CASSSLKDTTYD. The whole CDR3 is CASSSLKDTTYDYTF.

CDR3 bases read: TGTGCCAGCAGGTGGGGGGGCAGAGAGACC. The encoded protein is CASRWGGRET. The whole CDR3 protein reads CASRWGGRETQYF. The chain couples TRBV7-2 to TRBJ2-5; D possibly corresponds to TRBD2 (7 bases). The read halts 3 residues ahead of the CDR3 end, with the missing end drawn from the germline J gene. V lost 6 bases to trimming and J lost 4 bases, with 12 bases between them. CDR1 is SGHTA and CDR2 is FQGNSA in the germline V gene. The CDR3 contains 13 residues.

The sequenced CDR3 bases are TGTGCCAGCAGCGCTAGTCCCAATCAGCCC. Its protein product is CASSASPNQP. The complete CDR3 protein is CASSASPNQPQHF. This chain uses TRBV7-3 with TRBJ1-5, with no clear D. The missing CDR3 end, 3 residues past where the read stops, is filled in from the germline J gene. The V and J ends lost 5 bases and 3 bases respectively, with 8 bases between them. Germline V CDR1 and CDR2: SGHTA, FQGTGA. The CDR3 extends over 13 amino acids.

A note on this clone: Read sequence stops 3 residues before the CDR3 end, and the germline J gene provides the missing end. This chain uses TRBV20-1 with TRBJ1-6, with 9 bases matching TRBD1. Germline CDR1 and CDR2: DFQATT and SNEGSKA (reference sequence). The V gene end was trimmed by 1 base and the J gene end by 11 bases; junction bases not matched to a gene: 9. This CDR3 has 15 residues. The sequenced CDR3 bases are TGCAGTGCTAGAGCCCCGGGACAGGGCTTTGCACCC. This encodes CSARAPGQGFAP. The whole CDR3 protein reads CSARAPGQGFAPLHF.

Worth noting for this clone: The CDR3 end lies 3 residues beyond the end of the read and is filled in from the germline J gene. The chain carries TRBV6-2 or TRBV6-3 and TRBJ2-2, with D maybe TRBD1 (5 bases). This CDR3 has 13 residues. Germline CDR1 and CDR2: MNHEY and SVGEGT. CDR3 region: CASNRRDNSPLFF. Partial CDR3 DNA: TGTGCCAGCAATCGCAGGGATAATTCACCG.

CDR3 sequence reads: CASSGGARETQYF. CDR3 bases read: TGTGCCAGCAGCGGGGGGGCCAGAGAGACC. The gene calls are TRBV7-2 and TRBJ2-5, with D possibly TRBD2 on 7 matching bases. The missing CDR3 end, 3 residues past where the read stops, is filled in from the germline J gene. The CDR3 is made up of 13 amino acids. Germline V CDR1 and CDR2: SGHTA, FQGNSA. The ends were cut back, 5 bases at V and 4 bases at J, with 11 bases in the middle.

Concerning this clone: The read finishes 3 residues shy of the CDR3 end, and the germline J gene is used to complete it. This chain uses TRBV5-1 with TRBJ1-2; tentatively, D is TRBD1 (6 bases). CDR3 size: 14 residues. CDR1 is SGHRS and CDR2 is YFSETQ in the germline V gene. The CDR3 loop reads CASSLGDIDNDYTF. The CDR3 DNA, read in part, is TGCGCCAGCAGCTTGGGGGACATCGACAATGAC.

Note on this clone: The CDR3 goes on 3 residues after the read ends, and that part is filled in from the germline J gene. The genes are TRBV20-1 and TRBJ1-2, with D possibly matching TRBD1 (5 bases). V lost 3 bases and J lost 7, with 21 bases in between. Germline V gives CDR1 DFQATT, CDR2 SNEGSKA (reference sequence). The length of the CDR3 is 15 residues. The CDR3 region is CSARVPGRVNSGYTF. CDR3 bases read: TGCAGTGCTAGGGTCCCCGGCAGGGTGAATAGTGGC.

With regard to this clone: The read finishes 3 residues shy of the CDR3 end, and the germline J gene is used to complete it. The rearrangement links TRBV6-2 or TRBV6-3 to TRBJ2-5; tentatively, D is TRBD1 (6 bases). The CDR3 contains 13 residues. V lost 5 bases and J 4 bases, leaving 11 bases between the germline ends. The germline V gene has CDR1 MNHEY and CDR2 SVGEGT. CDR3 residues: CASSTQGRETQYF. The CDR3 bases that were read are TGTGCCAGCAGTACACAGGGTAGAGAGACC.

Turning to this clone: The read terminates 3 residues before the CDR3 end, so the remaining end is supplied by the germline J gene. V and J are TRBV29-1 and TRBJ2-3, with a possible D match to TRBD1 (6 bases). This CDR3 contains 13 residues. Germline assignment: CDR1 SQVTM and CDR2 ANQGSEA. The CDR3: CSVGDNRNQPQYF. The CDR3 bases that were read are TGCAGCGTGGGGGACAACCGCAATCAGCCG.

Worth noting for this clone: The read terminates 3 residues ahead of where the CDR3 ends, so the germline J gene completes it. The chain carries TRBV7-2 and TRBJ2-3, with 8 nucleotides matching TRBD1. This CDR3 has 14 amino acids. Germline V gene data show CDR1 as SGHTA and CDR2 as FQGNSA. The CDR3 bases that were read are TGTGCCAGCAGCCGAGGGACAGGAGGAGAGACG. Encoded protein: CASSRGTGGET. In full, the CDR3 reads CASSRGTGGETQYF.

Concerning this clone itself: The CDR3 extends 3 residues past the end of the read, so its final part is completed from the germline J gene. This chain connects TRBV5-1 to TRBJ1-4; D call uncertain. This CDR3 comprises 15 residues. Trimming cost V 0 bases and J 7 bases, with 13 bases left between them. Germline V gives CDR1 SGHRS, CDR2 YFSETQ. The CDR3: CASSLERGGGEKLFF. CDR3 DNA, as far as it was read: TGCGCCAGCAGCTTGGAGCGGGGAGGCGGTGAAAAA.

This CDR3 reads CASSFGVDTYTF. The sequenced CDR3 bases are TGTGCCAGCAGCTTCGGGGTAGATACC. The chain carries TRBV7-2 and TRBJ1-2; unclear D gene. The read ends 3 residues before the CDR3 terminus; that terminus is restored from the germline J gene. CDR3 length equals 12 residues. Per germline, CDR1 SGHTA and CDR2 FQGNSA.

As concerns this clone: The read stops 3 residues short of the end of the CDR3; the missing end is completed from the germline J gene. The V call is TRBV5-4, the J call TRBJ2-1; 13 bases align to TRBD2. This CDR3 is 15 amino acids long. V lost 1 base to trimming and J lost 8 bases; unmatched junction nucleotides: 3. Germline loops: CDR1 SGHNT, CDR2 YYREEE (reference sequence). The CDR3 spells CASSLRTSGGYEQFF. The part of the CDR3 DNA that was read is TGTGCCAGCAGCTTGCGGACTAGCGGGGGATATGAG.

CDR3 DNA (partial): TGTGCCAGCAGCTTAGAGGCAAGGGATGAG. This codes for CASSLEARDE. The full CDR3 is CASSLEARDEQFF. The chain carries TRBV7-9 and TRBJ2-1; D gene ambiguous. The DNA ends 3 residues before the CDR3 does, and the rest of the CDR3 is filled in from the germline J gene. CDR3 length equals 13 residues. Germline V gene data show CDR1 as SEHNR and CDR2 as FQNEAQ (reference sequence). The V end was cut by 1 base, the J end by 8 bases, with 9 bases between.

Turning to this clone: The CDR3 goes on 3 residues after the read ends, and that part is filled in from the germline J gene. This sequence joins TRBV5-4 and TRBJ2-3; 11 bases map to TRBD2. V shed 7 bases, J shed 6 bases, and the junction held 10 bases outside the gene matches. From germline, CDR1 is SGHNT and CDR2 YYREEE (reference sequence). This CDR3 is 15 amino acids long. The CDR3 loop is CASGIAGGSVDTQYF. CDR3 DNA (partial): TGTGCCAGCGGTATAGCGGGGGGGAGTGTCGATACG.

As for this clone: Coverage ceases 3 residues before the CDR3 finishes, and the germline J gene fills in the end. This sequence joins TRBV11-3 and TRBJ2-7; possible D gene TRBD2, 5 bases. Trimming removed 5 bases from V and 5 bases from J, with 19 bases in between. There are 15 residues in the CDR3. Germline assignment: CDR1 SGHNT and CDR2 YENEEA. CDR3 loop: CASSPASWVIDEQYF. The sequenced part of the CDR3 DNA is TGTGCCAGCAGCCCGGCTAGCTGGGTGATAGACGAG.

As for this clone: The read terminates 3 residues ahead of where the CDR3 ends, so the germline J gene completes it. The chain employs TRBV30 and TRBJ1-1; D call uncertain. Germline V CDR1 and CDR2: GTSNPN, SVGIG (reference sequence). V gave up 2 bases and J gave up 4 bases, with 11 bases separating them. The CDR3 totals 13 residues. The CDR3 reads CAWSKFEATEAFF. The sequenced CDR3 bases are TGTGCCTGGAGTAAATTTGAGGCCACTGAA.

As for this clone: The CDR3 goes on 3 residues after the read ends, and that part is filled in from the germline J gene. The V call is TRBV7-2, the J call TRBJ2-5; tentatively, D is TRBD1 (6 bases). V gave up 5 bases and J gave up 2 bases, with 9 bases separating them. Germline V gene data show CDR1 as SGHTA and CDR2 as FQGNSA. The CDR3 is made up of 13 amino acids. The covered CDR3 bases are TGTGCCAGCAGCCTCCAGGGGCAAGAGACC. It specifies CASSLQGQET. The full CDR3 sequence reads CASSLQGQETQYF.

The DNA read from the CDR3 is TGCGCCAGCAGCGCGGGGACAGGGCAGGAGACC. This encodes CASSAGTGQET. The CDR3 as a whole reads CASSAGTGQETQYF. The rearrangement links TRBV5-1 to TRBJ2-5; 9 bases align to TRBD1. The DNA ends 3 residues before the CDR3 does, and the rest of the CDR3 is filled in from the germline J gene. Trimming at V came to 4 bases and at J to 5 bases, leaving 6 bases not matched to a gene. Germline V CDR1 and CDR2: SGHRS, YFSETQ. The CDR3 has 14 residues. Full variable domain (missing parts from reference TRBV5-1 and TRBJ2-5): KAGVTQTPRYLIKTRGQQVTLSCSPISGHRSVSWYQQTPGQGLQFLFEYFSETQRNKGNFPGRFSGRQFSNSRSEMNVSTLELGDSALYLCASSAGTGQETQYFGPGTRLLVL.

To note about this clone: Read sequence stops 3 residues before the CDR3 end, and the germline J gene provides the missing end. This chain uses TRBV19 with TRBJ2-2, with a weak D call TRBD1 (6 bases). The CDR3 has 14 residues. The germline V gene has CDR1 LNHDA and CDR2 SQIVND (reference sequence). Trimming cost V 5 bases and J 2 bases, with 9 bases left between them. This CDR3 reads CASSARGNTGELFF. The sequenced part of the CDR3 DNA is TGTGCCAGTAGTGCCAGGGGTAACACCGGGGAG.

Of note for this clone: The missing CDR3 end, 3 residues past where the read stops, is filled in from the germline J gene. This chain joins TRBV6-2 or TRBV6-3 and TRBJ1-3, with D unclear. V was shortened by 6 bases and J by 3 bases, with 12 bases between the two germline ends. The CDR3 consists of 14 residues. The germline V gene encodes CDR1 MNHEY and CDR2 SVGEGT. The CDR3 is CASRPAVIGNTIYF. CDR3 bases read: TGTGCCAGCAGACCGGCGGTTATTGGAAACACC.